This is a list of T cell receptor beta chains from one sample in a study of blood T cell repertoires in COVID-19. Assay used: immunoSEQ multiplex PCR; TCRdb lists only in-frame clones, some missing. The sample has about 240,000 clones, more than 80% seen once. The sequenced material came from peripheral blood. The receptors shown here come from a woman older than 75 with COVID-19, enrolled during active disease. The CDR3 runs from the conserved cysteine through the conserved F or W. The D gene is left open where the match is weak. Rows may omit the clone size; those that give it use once, few, many or a size class.

>TRBV5-1|TRBJ1-5|.|.|15
CASSLGTDSNQPQHF
TGCGCCAGCAGCTTGGGCACAGATAGCAATCAGCCCCAGCATTTT
>TRBV18|TRBJ1-2|.|.|13
CASSPGRDSGYTF
TGTGCCAGCTCCCCGGGAAGGGATTCTGGCTACACCTTC
>TRBV25-1|TRBJ1-3|.|.|15
CASSAAGEGGNTIYF
TGTGCCAGCAGTGCAGCAGGGGAAGGGGGAAACACCATATATTTT
>TRBV7-3|TRBJ2-1|TRBD2|few|15
CASSSGTSAYNEQFF
TGTGCCAGCAGCTCCGGGACTAGCGCATACAATGAGCAGTTCTTC
>TRBV6-5|TRBJ2-5|TRBD2|.|16
CASSYTTSGGRKTQYF
TGTGCCAGCAGTTACACCACTAGCGGGGGAAGGAAGACCCAGTACTTC
>TRBV7-3|TRBJ2-6|.|.|15
CASSPAVSGANVLTF
TGTGCCAGCAGCCCAGCGGTTTCTGGGGCCAACGTCCTGACTTTC
>TRBV19|TRBJ2-2|TRBD2|.|14
CASRGLDNTGELFF
TGTGCCAGTAGAGGACTAGATAACACCGGGGAGCTGTTTTTT
>TRBV11-2|TRBJ1-1|.|.|13
CASSRRGDTEAFF
TGTGCCAGCAGCCGCCGGGGTGACACTGAAGCTTTCTTT
>TRBV2|TRBJ1-2|TRBD1|.|15
CASSETGAGAYGYTF
TGTGCCAGCAGTGAAACAGGGGCTGGAGCCTATGGCTACACCTTC
>TRBV10-3|TRBJ1-2|TRBD1|.|12
CAISGTEYGYTF
TGTGCCATCAGCGGGACAGAGTATGGCTACACCTTC
>TRBV7-8|TRBJ2-5|TRBD2|.|16
CASSAGRGGRAETQYF
TGTGCCAGCAGCGCAGGTCGGGGCGGGAGGGCAGAGACCCAGTACTTC
>TRBV10-1|TRBJ1-1|TRBD1|.|15
CASSESGTGNTEAFF
TGCGCCAGCAGTGAATCCGGGACAGGGAACACTGAAGCTTTCTTT
>TRBV5-1|TRBJ1-1|.|few|13
CASSGGANTEAFF
TGCGCCAGCAGTGGGGGGGCGAACACTGAAGCTTTCTTT
>TRBV19|TRBJ2-1|TRBD2|.|14
CASSLAGRTNEQFF
TGTGCCAGTAGCTTAGCGGGACGAACCAATGAGCAGTTCTTC
>TRBV15|TRBJ1-1|.|.|14
CATSFDGGNTEAFF
TGTGCCACCAGCTTCGACGGCGGGAACACTGAAGCTTTCTTT
>TRBV2|TRBJ1-5|.|few|16
CASSEALRGDKQPQHF
TGTGCCAGCAGTGAAGCGCTTCGGGGGGATAAGCAGCCCCAGCATTTT
>TRBV13|TRBJ2-5|.|.|15
CASSLKFQRQETQYF
TGTGCCAGCAGCTTAAAGTTCCAGCGGCAAGAGACCCAGTACTTC
>TRBV7-3|TRBJ2-2|TRBD1|.|15
CASSSGQIRTGELFF
TGTGCCAGCAGCTCGGGACAGATCCGCACCGGGGAGCTGTTTTTT
>TRBV12-3/TRBV12-4|TRBJ1-6|.|.|12
CASSLLNSPLHF
TGTGCCAGCAGTTTGTTAAATTCACCCCTCCACTTT
>TRBV7-9|TRBJ1-2|.|few|13
CASSGDLGYGYTF
TGTGCCAGCTCAGGGGATTTGGGTTATGGCTACACCTTC
>TRBV2|TRBJ1-5|.|.|16
CASRMRGRGANQPQHF
TGTGCCAGCAGGATGAGGGGGAGGGGAGCCAATCAGCCCCAGCATTTT
>TRBV5-1|TRBJ2-3|TRBD2|.|14
CASSFSGGEDTQYF
TGCGCCAGCAGCTTTAGCGGGGGGGAAGATACGCAGTATTTT
>TRBV14|TRBJ1-5|TRBD1|few|13
CASSKGAGQPQHF
TGTGCCAGCAGCAAGGGGGCCGGGCAGCCCCAGCATTTT
>TRBV30|TRBJ2-5|TRBD2|.|14
CAWKWRGGTETQYF
TGTGCCTGGAAATGGCGGGGGGGCACCGAGACCCAGTACTTC
>TRBV2|TRBJ1-2|.|once|13
CASRPEGVYGYTF
TGTGCCAGCAGACCCGAAGGGGTTTATGGCTACACCTTC
>TRBV3-1/TRBV3-2|TRBJ1-4|TRBD1|.|17
CASSIRQGRRTNEKLFF
TGTGCCAGCAGCATTCGACAGGGGCGAAGGACTAATGAAAAACTGTTTTTT
>TRBV28|TRBJ1-5|TRBD1|.|15
CASSFGGGYNQPQHF
TGTGCCAGCAGTTTCGGAGGGGGCTACAATCAGCCCCAGCATTTT
>TRBV5-1|TRBJ2-7|.|.|14
CASSDPGATYEQYF
TGCGCCAGCAGCGACCCAGGGGCAACATACGAGCAGTACTTC
>TRBV25-1|TRBJ1-4|TRBD1|.|15
CATQNAGTGNEKLFF
TGTGCCACCCAAAACGCCGGGACAGGGAACGAAAAACTGTTTTTT
>TRBV11-2|TRBJ2-7|.|.|14
CASSPSRGPYEQYF
TGTGCCAGCAGCCCGTCGAGAGGGCCCTACGAGCAGTACTTC
>TRBV5-5|TRBJ1-1|TRBD1|few|14
CASSNQGGNTEAFF
TGTGCCAGCAGCAATCAGGGGGGGAACACTGAAGCTTTCTTT
>TRBV7-9|TRBJ1-2|TRBD1|.|15
CASSLPGQGSYGYTF
TGTGCCAGCAGCTTACCGGGACAGGGGAGTTATGGCTACACCTTC
>TRBV18|TRBJ1-2|.|.|13
CASSGFTDYGYTF
TGTGCCAGCTCCGGTTTCACCGACTATGGCTACACCTTC
>TRBV30|TRBJ2-7|.|.|12
CAWSGRGNEQYF
TGTGCCTGGAGTGGCAGGGGTAACGAGCAGTACTTC
>TRBV15|TRBJ2-5|TRBD1|.|14
CATSPAGDRETQYF
TGTGCCACCAGCCCTGCCGGGGACAGGGAGACCCAGTACTTC
>TRBV7-9|TRBJ1-1|.|.|15
CASSLAGRENTEAFF
TGTGCCAGCAGCTTAGCAGGGAGGGAGAACACTGAAGCTTTCTTT
>TRBV30|TRBJ1-5|.|.|14
CAWSRGGGTQPQHF
TGTGCCTGGAGCCGAGGGGGAGGGACACAGCCCCAGCATTTT
>TRBV18|TRBJ1-1|.|.|13
CASSEGVNTEAFF
TGTGCCAGCTCAGAGGGAGTGAACACTGAAGCTTTCTTT
>TRBV15|TRBJ2-2|TRBD2|.|15
CATSPSGIDTGELFF
TGTGCCACCAGCCCCAGCGGGATCGACACCGGGGAGCTGTTTTTT
>TRBV5-8|TRBJ1-2|.|few|15
CASSRGDLPGDGYTF
TGTGCCAGCAGTCGGGGGGACCTCCCGGGGGATGGCTACACCTTC
>TRBV30|TRBJ1-2|.|.|13
CAWGFGSTYGYTF
TGTGCCTGGGGATTTGGTAGTACCTATGGCTACACCTTC
>TRBV28|TRBJ2-3|.|.|11
CASSLRSTQYF
TGTGCCAGCAGTTTACGGAGTACGCAGTATTTT
>TRBV7-2|TRBJ1-2|TRBD1|.|13
CASSPRDSGGYTF
TGTGCCAGCAGCCCCCGGGACAGCGGGGGCTACACCTTC
>TRBV7-8|TRBJ1-1|.|few|14
CASSLAEGRTEAFF
TGTGCCAGCAGCTTAGCAGAGGGGAGGACTGAAGCTTTCTTT
>TRBV15|TRBJ2-5|TRBD2|.|16
CATSRGLAGKQETQYF
TGTGCCACCAGCCGGGGACTAGCGGGAAAACAAGAGACCCAGTACTTC
>TRBV6-2/TRBV6-3|TRBJ1-1|.|.|12
CASSYSRYEAFF
TGTGCCAGCAGTTACTCGAGGTATGAAGCTTTCTTT
>TRBV2|TRBJ1-4|.|.|14
CATKGGGSGEKLFF
TGTGCCACCAAAGGTGGGGGGAGTGGGGAAAAACTGTTTTTT
>TRBV5-1|TRBJ1-2|.|.|13
CASSLNAVRGYTF
TGCGCCAGCAGCTTAAACGCGGTCCGTGGCTACACCTTC
>TRBV28|TRBJ1-2|TRBD1|once|15
CASRRLPGQASGYTF
TGTGCCAGCAGACGACTCCCGGGACAGGCATCCGGCTACACCTTC
>TRBV4-1|TRBJ2-7|TRBD2|.|15
CASSQDGGGSYEQYF
TGCGCCAGCAGCCAAGATGGCGGGGGCTCCTACGAGCAGTACTTC
>TRBV25-1|TRBJ1-6|.|.|13
CASEQGQNSPLHF
TGTGCCAGCGAACAGGGACAAAATTCACCCCTCCACTTT
>TRBV27|TRBJ2-1|TRBD1|once|15
CASSLIGTGNNEQFF
TGTGCCAGCAGTTTAATAGGGACAGGGAACAATGAGCAGTTCTTC
>TRBV3-1/TRBV3-2|TRBJ2-7|TRBD2|.|17
CASSQGFSGASSYEQYF
TGTGCCAGCAGCCAGGGTTTTAGCGGGGCGAGCTCCTACGAGCAGTACTTC
>TRBV2|TRBJ1-1|TRBD1|.|16
CASTPWDRGSNTEAFF
TGTGCCAGCACCCCATGGGACAGGGGCTCTAACACTGAAGCTTTCTTT